Given below is one TCR beta chain in context. No antigen is known for it. This sample is part of a study of shared clonotypes between healthy human individuals. General observations from the study: Incompleteness in sorted-subset sequencing, despite large depth, was shown by rarefaction.

At deep level, the assay was performed. Generated by immunoSEQ multiplex PCR, the TCRdb table keeps only in-frame clones and is missing some. The sample holds approximately 1,000,000 clones, approximately 77% seen once. Germline CDR1 and CDR2: LGHNA and YNFKEQ. The V gene end was trimmed by 1 base and the J gene end by 1 base; junction bases not matched to a gene: 3. CDR3 size: 16 residues. The source is a man aged 18 to 29 in good health. Some clones in this sample may be carry-over from other donors' samples. Sequencing used memory CD4+ T cells from PBMCs. Regarding subset: CD45RA-negative fraction. V is TRBV4-2 and J is TRBJ2-3; 9 bases are a match to TRBD2. The CDR3 here is CASSQGLAEGTDTQYF. The CDR3 bases are TGTGCCAGCAGCCAAGGACTAGCGGAGGGCACAGATACGCAGTATTTT.